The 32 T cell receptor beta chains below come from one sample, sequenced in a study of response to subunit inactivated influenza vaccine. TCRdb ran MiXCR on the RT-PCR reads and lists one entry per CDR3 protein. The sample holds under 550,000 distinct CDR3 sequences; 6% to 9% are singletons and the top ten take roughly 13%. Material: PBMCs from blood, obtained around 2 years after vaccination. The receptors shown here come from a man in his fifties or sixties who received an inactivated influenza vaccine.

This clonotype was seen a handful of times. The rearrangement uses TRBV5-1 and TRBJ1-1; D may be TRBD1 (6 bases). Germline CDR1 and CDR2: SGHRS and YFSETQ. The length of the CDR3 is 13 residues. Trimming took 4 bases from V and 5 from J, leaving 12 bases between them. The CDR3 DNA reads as TGCGCCAGCAGCGAACCAGGGGCTACTGAAGCTTTCTTT. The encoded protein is CASSEPGATEAFF.

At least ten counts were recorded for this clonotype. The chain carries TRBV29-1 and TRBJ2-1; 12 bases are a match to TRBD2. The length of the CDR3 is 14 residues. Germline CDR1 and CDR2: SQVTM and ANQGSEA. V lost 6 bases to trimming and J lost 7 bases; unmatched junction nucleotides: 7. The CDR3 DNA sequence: TGCAGCGTCCTAAGACTAGCGGGAGTTAATGAGCAGTTCTTC. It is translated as CSVLRLAGVNEQFF.

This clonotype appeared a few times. The CDR3 here is CASSKVRALTGGYTF. CDR3 in DNA: TGTGCCAGCAGCAAAGTCCGGGCGCTGACGGGGGGCTACACCTTC. The rearrangement links TRBV21-1 to TRBJ1-2; the D call TRBD1 from the table was never checked on the DNA. TRBV21-1 is noted as a pseudogene. The CDR3 covers 15 residues.

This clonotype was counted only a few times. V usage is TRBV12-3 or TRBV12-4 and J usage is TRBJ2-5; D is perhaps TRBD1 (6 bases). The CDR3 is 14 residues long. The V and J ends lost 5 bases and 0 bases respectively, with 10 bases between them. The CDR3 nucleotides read TGTGCCAGCAGTAAACAGGGTCACCAAGAGACCCAGTACTTC. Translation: CASSKQGHQETQYF.

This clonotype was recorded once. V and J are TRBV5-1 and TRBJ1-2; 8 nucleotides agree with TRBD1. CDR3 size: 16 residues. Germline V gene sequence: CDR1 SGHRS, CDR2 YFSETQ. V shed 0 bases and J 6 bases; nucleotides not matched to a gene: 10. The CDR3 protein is CASSLAIGTGRNGYTF. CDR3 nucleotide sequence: TGCGCCAGCAGCTTGGCCATAGGGACAGGTAGAAATGGCTACACCTTC.

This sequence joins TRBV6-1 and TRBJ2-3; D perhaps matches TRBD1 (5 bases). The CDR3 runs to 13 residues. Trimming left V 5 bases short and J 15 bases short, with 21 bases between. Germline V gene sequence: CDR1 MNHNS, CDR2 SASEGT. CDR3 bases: TGTGCCAGCAGTCCCCAGGGCACGGCTATGCGATATTTT. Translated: CASSPQGTAMRYF.

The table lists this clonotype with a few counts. DNA of the CDR3: TGTGCCAGCCGTCGGGGGACAGGATTCTACGAGCAGTACTTC. Amino acid sequence: CASRRGTGFYEQYF. The chain is built from TRBV6-1 and TRBJ2-7; 8 bases line up with TRBD1. V lost 8 bases, J lost 3 bases, and 9 bases stayed unmatched. The CDR3 is 14 residues long. Germline lookup yields CDR1 MNHNS and CDR2 SASEGT.

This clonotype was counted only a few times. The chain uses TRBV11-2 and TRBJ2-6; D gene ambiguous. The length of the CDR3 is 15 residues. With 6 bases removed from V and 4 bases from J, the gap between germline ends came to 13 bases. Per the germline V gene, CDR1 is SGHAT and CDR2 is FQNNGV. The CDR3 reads CASSSRHLGANVLTF. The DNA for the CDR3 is TGTGCCAGCAGTTCTCGTCACCTGGGGGCCAACGTCCTGACTTTC. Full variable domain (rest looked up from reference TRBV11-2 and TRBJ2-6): EAGVAQSPRYKIIEKRQSVAFWCNPISGHATLYWYQQILGQGPKLLIQFQNNGVVDDSQLPKDRFSAERLKGVDSTLKIQPAKLEDSAVYLCASSSRHLGANVLTFGAGSRLTVL.

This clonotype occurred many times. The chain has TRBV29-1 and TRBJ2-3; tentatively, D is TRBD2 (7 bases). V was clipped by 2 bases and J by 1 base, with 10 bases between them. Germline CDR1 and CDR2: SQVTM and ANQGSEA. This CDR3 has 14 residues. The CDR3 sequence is CSVETGGRTDTQYF. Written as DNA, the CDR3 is TGCAGCGTTGAAACGGGGGGCCGCACAGATACGCAGTATTTT.

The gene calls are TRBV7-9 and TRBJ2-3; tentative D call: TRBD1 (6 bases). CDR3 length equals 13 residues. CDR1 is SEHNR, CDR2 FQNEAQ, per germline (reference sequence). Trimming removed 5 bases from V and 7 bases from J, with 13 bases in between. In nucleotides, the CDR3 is TGTGCCAGCAGCACACAGGGAGTCAATACGCAGTATTTT. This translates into CASSTQGVNTQYF.

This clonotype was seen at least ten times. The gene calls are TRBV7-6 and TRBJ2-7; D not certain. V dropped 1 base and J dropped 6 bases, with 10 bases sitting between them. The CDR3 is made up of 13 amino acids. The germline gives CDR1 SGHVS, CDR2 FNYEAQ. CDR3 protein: CASSLERWSEQYF. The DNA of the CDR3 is TGTGCCAGCAGCTTAGAGCGTTGGAGCGAGCAGTACTTC.

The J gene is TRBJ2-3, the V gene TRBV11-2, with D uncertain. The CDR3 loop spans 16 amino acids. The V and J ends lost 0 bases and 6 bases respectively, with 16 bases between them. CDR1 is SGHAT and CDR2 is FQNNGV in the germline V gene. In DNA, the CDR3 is TGTGCCAGCAGCTTAGAACCTAGTTTTGTCGCGGATACGCAGTATTTT. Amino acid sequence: CASSLEPSFVADTQYF.

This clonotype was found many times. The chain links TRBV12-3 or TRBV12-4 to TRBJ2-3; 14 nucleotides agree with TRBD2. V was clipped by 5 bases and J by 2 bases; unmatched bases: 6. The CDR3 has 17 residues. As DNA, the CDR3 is TGTGCCAGCAGTAACTGGACTAGCGGGGGGCACACAGATACGCAGTATTTT. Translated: CASSNWTSGGHTDTQYF.

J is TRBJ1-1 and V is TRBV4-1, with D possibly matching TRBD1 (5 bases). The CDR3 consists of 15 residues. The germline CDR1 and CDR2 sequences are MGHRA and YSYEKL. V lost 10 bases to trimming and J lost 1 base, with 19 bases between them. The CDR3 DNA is TGCGCCACTACGGGCAGGGCGATGGGGAACACTGAAGCTTTCTTT. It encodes CATTGRAMGNTEAFF.

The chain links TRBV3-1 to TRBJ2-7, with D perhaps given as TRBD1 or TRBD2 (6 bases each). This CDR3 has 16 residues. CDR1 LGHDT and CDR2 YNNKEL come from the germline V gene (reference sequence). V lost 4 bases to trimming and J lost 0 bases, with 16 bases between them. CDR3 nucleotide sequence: TGTGCCAGCAGCCGCGACAGGATCGGGAGCTCCTACGAGCAGTACTTC. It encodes CASSRDRIGSSYEQYF.

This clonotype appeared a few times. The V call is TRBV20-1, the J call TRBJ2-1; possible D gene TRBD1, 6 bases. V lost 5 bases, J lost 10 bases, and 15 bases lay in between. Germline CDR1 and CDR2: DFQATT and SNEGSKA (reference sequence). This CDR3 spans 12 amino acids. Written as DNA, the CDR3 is TGCAGTGCTCCCCCCAGGGGACACGAGCAGTTCTTC. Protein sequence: CSAPPRGHEQFF.

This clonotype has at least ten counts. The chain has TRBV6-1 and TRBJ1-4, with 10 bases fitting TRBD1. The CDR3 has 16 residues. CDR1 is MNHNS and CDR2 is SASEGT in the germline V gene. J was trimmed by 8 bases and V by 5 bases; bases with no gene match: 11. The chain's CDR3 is CASSTTSGTGAEKLFF. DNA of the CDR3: TGTGCCAGCAGTACAACCTCCGGGACAGGGGCGGAAAAACTGTTTTTT.

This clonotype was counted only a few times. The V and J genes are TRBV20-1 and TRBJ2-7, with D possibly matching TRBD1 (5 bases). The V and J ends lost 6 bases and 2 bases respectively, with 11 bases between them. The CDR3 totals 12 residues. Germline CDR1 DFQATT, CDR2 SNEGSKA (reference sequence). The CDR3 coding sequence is TGCAGTGCAAGTGGGGCCGCCTACGAGCAGTACTTC. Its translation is CSASGAAYEQYF.

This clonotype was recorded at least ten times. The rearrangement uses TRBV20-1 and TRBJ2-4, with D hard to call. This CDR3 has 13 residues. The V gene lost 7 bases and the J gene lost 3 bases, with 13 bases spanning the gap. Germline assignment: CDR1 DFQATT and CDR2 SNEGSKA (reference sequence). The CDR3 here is CSGAHEDKNIQYF. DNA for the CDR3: TGCAGTGGAGCGCATGAGGACAAAAACATTCAGTACTTC.

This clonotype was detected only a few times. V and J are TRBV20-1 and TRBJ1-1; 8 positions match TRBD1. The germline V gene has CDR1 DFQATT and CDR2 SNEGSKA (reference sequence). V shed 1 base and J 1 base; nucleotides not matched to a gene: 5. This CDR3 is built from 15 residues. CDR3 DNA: TGCAGTGCTAGAGCCGTAGGACAGGGGAACACTGAAGCTTTCTTT. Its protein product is CSARAVGQGNTEAFF.

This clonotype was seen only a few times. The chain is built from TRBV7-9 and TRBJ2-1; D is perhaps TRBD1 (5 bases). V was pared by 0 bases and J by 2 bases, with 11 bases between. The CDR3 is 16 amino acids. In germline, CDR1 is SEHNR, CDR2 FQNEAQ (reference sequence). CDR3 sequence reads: CASSLARRAPYNEQFF. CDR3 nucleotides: TGTGCCAGCAGCTTAGCACGCAGGGCTCCCTACAATGAGCAGTTCTTC. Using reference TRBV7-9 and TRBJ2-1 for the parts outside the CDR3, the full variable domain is DTGVSQNPRHKITKRGQNVTFRCDPISEHNRLYWYRQTLGQGPEFLTYFQNEAQLEKSRLLSDRFSAERPKGSFSTLEIQRTEQGDSAMYLCASSLARRAPYNEQFFGPGTRLTVL.

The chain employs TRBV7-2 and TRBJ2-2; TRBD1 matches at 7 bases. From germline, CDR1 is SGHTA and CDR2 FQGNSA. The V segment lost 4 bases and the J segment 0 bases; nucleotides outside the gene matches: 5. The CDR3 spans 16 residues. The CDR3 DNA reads TGTGCCAGCAGCTCACACAGGGGTGCGAACACCGGGGAGCTGTTTTTT. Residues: CASSSHRGANTGELFF.

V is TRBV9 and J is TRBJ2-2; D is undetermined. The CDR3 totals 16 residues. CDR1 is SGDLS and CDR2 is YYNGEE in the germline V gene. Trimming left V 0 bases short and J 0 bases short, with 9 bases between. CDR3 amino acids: CASSVVPGTNTGELFF. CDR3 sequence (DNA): TGTGCCAGCAGCGTAGTACCAGGAACGAACACCGGGGAGCTGTTTTTT.

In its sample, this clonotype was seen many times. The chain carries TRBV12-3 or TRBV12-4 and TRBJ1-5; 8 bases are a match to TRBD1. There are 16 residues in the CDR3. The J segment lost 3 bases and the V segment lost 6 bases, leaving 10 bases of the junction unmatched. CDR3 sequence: CASSPGTGINNQPQHF. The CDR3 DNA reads TGTGCCAGCAGCCCTGGGACAGGTATTAACAATCAGCCCCAGCATTTT.

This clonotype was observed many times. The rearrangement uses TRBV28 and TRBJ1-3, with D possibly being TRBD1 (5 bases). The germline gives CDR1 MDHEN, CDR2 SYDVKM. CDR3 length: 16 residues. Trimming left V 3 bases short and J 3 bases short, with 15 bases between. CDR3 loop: CASSFSRTPDGNTIYF. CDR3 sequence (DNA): TGTGCCAGCAGTTTTTCCAGGACACCGGATGGAAACACCATATATTTT.

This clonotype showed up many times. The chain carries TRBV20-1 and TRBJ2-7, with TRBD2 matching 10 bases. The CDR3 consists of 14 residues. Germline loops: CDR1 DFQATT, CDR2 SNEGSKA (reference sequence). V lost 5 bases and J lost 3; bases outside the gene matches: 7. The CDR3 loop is CSARWTSGGYEQYF. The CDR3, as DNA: TGCAGTGCTCGTTGGACTAGCGGTGGCTACGAGCAGTACTTC.

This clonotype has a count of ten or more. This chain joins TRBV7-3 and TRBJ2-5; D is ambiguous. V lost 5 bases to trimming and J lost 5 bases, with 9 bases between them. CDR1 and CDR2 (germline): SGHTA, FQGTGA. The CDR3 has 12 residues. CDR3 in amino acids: CASSPSLETQYF. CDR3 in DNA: TGTGCCAGCAGCCCGAGTTTGGAGACCCAGTACTTC.

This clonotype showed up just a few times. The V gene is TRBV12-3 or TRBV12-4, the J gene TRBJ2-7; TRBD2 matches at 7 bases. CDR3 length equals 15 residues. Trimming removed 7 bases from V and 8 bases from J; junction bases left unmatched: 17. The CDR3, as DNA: TGTGCCAGCAAACCAAGCGGGACCCCAACTAGGCAGCAGTACTTC. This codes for CASKPSGTPTRQQYF.

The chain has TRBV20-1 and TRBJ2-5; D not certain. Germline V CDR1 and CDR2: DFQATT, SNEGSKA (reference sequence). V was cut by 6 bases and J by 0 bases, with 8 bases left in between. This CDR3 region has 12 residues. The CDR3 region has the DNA TGCAGTGCCCGGCTTTACCAAGAGACCCAGTACTTC. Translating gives CSARLYQETQYF.

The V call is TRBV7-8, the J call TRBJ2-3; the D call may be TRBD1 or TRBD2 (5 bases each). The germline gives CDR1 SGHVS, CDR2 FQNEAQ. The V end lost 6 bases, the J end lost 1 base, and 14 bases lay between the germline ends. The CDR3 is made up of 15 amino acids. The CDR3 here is CASRARDGGTDTQYF. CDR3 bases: TGTGCCAGCAGGGCAAGGGACGGAGGCACAGATACGCAGTATTTT.

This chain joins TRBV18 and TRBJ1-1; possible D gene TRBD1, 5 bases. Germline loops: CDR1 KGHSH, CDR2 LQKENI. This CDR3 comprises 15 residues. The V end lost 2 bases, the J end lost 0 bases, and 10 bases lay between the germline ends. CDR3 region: CASSPSQQVNTEAFF. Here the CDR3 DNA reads TGTGCCAGCTCACCAAGTCAACAGGTGAACACTGAAGCTTTCTTT.

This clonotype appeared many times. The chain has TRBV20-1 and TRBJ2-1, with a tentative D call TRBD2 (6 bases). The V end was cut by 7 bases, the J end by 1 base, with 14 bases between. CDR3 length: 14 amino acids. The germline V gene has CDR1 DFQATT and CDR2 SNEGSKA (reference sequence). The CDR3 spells CSGLSGFSYNEQFF. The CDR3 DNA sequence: TGCAGTGGCCTTAGCGGATTTTCCTACAATGAGCAGTTCTTC.